These T cell receptor beta chains were read from a single sample in a study of cytomegalovirus exposure and HLA in healthy donors. The data were produced by immunoSEQ multiplex PCR, yet TCRdb's version contains in-frame clones alone and is incomplete. This table has about 130,000 clones, 78% appearing once. The sample comprised PBMCs. Receptor source: a man between 25 and 39 years old in good health and CMV-seropositive. CDR3s include the opening cysteine and the closing phenylalanine or tryptophan. A D gene is named only where the DNA matches it firmly. The size of a clone is reported for some rows only, either as once, few or many, or as a class for expanded clones.

d_gene,j_gene,abundance,len,v_gene,CDR3nt,CDR3aa
-,TRBJ2-7,-,12,TRBV7-9,TGTGCCAGCAGCTTATACGGGGGCGAGCAGTACTTC,CASSLYGGEQYF
-,TRBJ2-5,-,13,TRBV19,TGTGCCAGTAGTCCTGACAGAAAAGAGACCCAGTACTTC,CASSPDRKETQYF
-,TRBJ2-1,-,13,TRBV4-2,TGTGCCAGCAGCCACTCTCAGGACAATGAGCAGTTCTTC,CASSHSQDNEQFF
TRBD1,TRBJ2-1,-,14,TRBV10-3,TGTGCCAACGCAGACAGGGCAGACTACAATGAGCAGTTCTTC,CANADRADYNEQFF
TRBD2,TRBJ2-7,-,15,TRBV5-1,TGCGCCAGCAGCTTGGAAGCGGGGGCGAGCTACGAGCAGTACTTC,CASSLEAGASYEQYF
-,TRBJ1-5,few,14,TRBV4-3,TGCGCCAGCAGCCAAGATTTAGGGGTGCAGCCCCAGCATTTT,CASSQDLGVQPQHF
-,TRBJ1-2,-,14,TRBV30,TGTGCCTGGAAAAACAGGGCACCTAACTATGGCTACACCTTC,CAWKNRAPNYGYTF
-,TRBJ2-1,-,13,TRBV6-5,TGTGCCAGCAGTCCAGACAGTGACAATGAGCAGTTCTTC,CASSPDSDNEQFF
-,TRBJ2-7,-,11,TRBV6-1,TGTGCCAGCATTGGGGCTTACGAGCAGTACTTC,CASIGAYEQYF
TRBD1,TRBJ1-2,-,15,TRBV5-1,TGCGCCAGCAGCCCCCGGACAGGGTGGGCCTATGGCTACACCTTC,CASSPRTGWAYGYTF
-,TRBJ1-2,-,14,TRBV6-1,TGTGCCAGCAGTGAAGCCTGGCGGGGGGGTGGCTACACCTTC,CASSEAWRGGGYTF